This entry lists 4 T cell receptor beta chains sequenced from one sample in a study of blood T cell repertoires in COVID-19. Produced via immunoSEQ multiplex PCR; TCRdb's table is partial and in-frame only. The sample yields over 200,000 clones, about 85% seen once. The sequenced sample consisted of peripheral blood. These receptors were obtained from a woman older than 75 with active or convalescent COVID-19.

The genes are TRBV9 and TRBJ2-5; perhaps TRBD2 as D (5 bases). The CDR3 totals 16 residues. V was shortened by 1 base and J by 2 bases, with 15 bases between the two germline ends. CDR1 and CDR2 (germline): SGDLS, YYNGEE. The CDR3 spells CASSVQASLGQETQYF. The CDR3 nucleotides read TGTGCCAGCAGCGTACAAGCTAGCCTGGGGCAAGAGACCCAGTACTTC.

The V and J genes are TRBV4-3 and TRBJ1-2; D not certain. This CDR3 region has 14 residues. The germline V gene encodes CDR1 LGHNA and CDR2 YSLEER. Trimming pared 0 bases from V and 3 bases from J, leaving 8 bases between. This CDR3 reads CASSQDGTYYGYTF. The CDR3 DNA sequence: TGCGCCAGCAGCCAAGATGGCACCTACTATGGCTACACCTTC.

This chain joins TRBV9 and TRBJ1-1; D is ambiguous. This CDR3 region has 13 residues. The V end lost 0 bases, the J end lost 1 base, and 4 bases lay between the germline ends. The germline V gene encodes CDR1 SGDLS and CDR2 YYNGEE. CDR3 protein: CASSVVQNTEAFF. DNA for the CDR3: TGTGCCAGCAGCGTAGTACAGAACACTGAAGCTTTCTTT.

This clone has a single count. The chain is built from TRBV7-3 and TRBJ2-1; 8 bases are shared with TRBD2. V lost 5 bases, J lost 3 bases, and 6 bases stayed unmatched. Germline V gives CDR1 SGHTA, CDR2 FQGTGA. The CDR3 extends over 15 amino acids. The CDR3 DNA reads as TGTGCCAGCAGCAAGACTAGCGTAGACTACAATGAGCAGTTCTTC. Residues: CASSKTSVDYNEQFF. Variable domain in full (rest from reference TRBV7-3 and TRBJ2-1): GAGVSQTPSNKVTEKGKYVELRCDPISGHTALYWYRQSLGQGPEFLIYFQGTGAADDSGLPNDRFFAVRPEGSVSTLKIQRTERGDSAVYLCASSKTSVDYNEQFFGPGTRLTVL.